This T cell receptor beta chain originates from a study of T cell changes during pregnancy in multiple sclerosis. V dropped 5 bases and J dropped 7 bases, with 12 bases sitting between them. From germline, CDR1 is MNHNS and CDR2 SASEGT. The length of the CDR3 is 13 residues. Profiling relied on immunoSEQ multiplex PCR, and the TCRdb table lists in-frame clones only, not all of them. The sample has about 67,000 clones, around 92% seen once. This chain joins TRBV6-1 and TRBJ1-5, with D unclear. The source is a female donor with multiple sclerosis, enrolled in a pregnancy study. This specimen was peripheral blood, taken in the first trimester of pregnancy. CDR3 residues: CASSSGFWQPQHF. The DNA for the CDR3 is TGTGCCAGCAGTTCGGGGTTTTGGCAGCCCCAGCATTTT.